This T cell receptor beta chain was found in a study of a mutant IDH1 vaccine in newly diagnosed glioma. Study information: With temozolomide cycles, or 4-6 weeks after radiotherapy alone, vaccination was started. Averaging around 40 years of age, treated patients were about 60% male and 37.5% female. Previous care, which was radiotherapy, temozolomide, or both, most often involved both.

Germline CDR1 and CDR2: MNHNY and SVGAGI (reference sequence). Trimming removed 1 base at V and 6 bases at J, with 16 bases between. The length of the CDR3 is 16 residues. The sample's time point: week 23, last vaccination. The investigators gave 300 ug of mutant IDH1 20-mer peptide in each vaccine dose, together with topical imiquimod. The study's findings and limits: Patients mounted vaccine-induced immune responses in roughly 93% of cases.

Concerning this clone: Its antigen is unknown.

The method was immunoSEQ multiplex PCR; TCRdb's version includes in-frame clones alone and lacks a portion of them. The sample holds about 72,000 clones, over 75% seen once. Sequencing used PBMCs, obtained from a glioma patient whose treatment included an IDH1 peptide vaccine. The V gene is TRBV6-6, the J gene TRBJ1-5; the D is unclear. The source is a man younger than 35 with glioma. The CDR3 spells CASSYFQAGSGQPQHF. CDR3 in DNA: TGTGCCAGCAGTTACTTCCAGGCCGGATCGGGTCAGCCCCAGCATTTT.